This T cell receptor (beta chain) appears in the sequencing data of a study of human thymus T cells. Germline V CDR1 and CDR2: KGHSY, FQNENV. The germline V and J ends were trimmed by 4 bases and 2 bases, with 14 bases remaining between them. This CDR3 contains 16 residues. The assay was immunoSEQ multiplex PCR, and TCRdb's table has in-frame clones only and misses some. This sample has roughly 60,000 clones, with 85% to 95% found just once. The sequence came from a boy in the first two years of life with a congenital heart defect but otherwise immunologically healthy. The rearrangement uses TRBV16 and TRBJ1-4, with D possibly being TRBD1 (5 bases). Sequencing was done on a sample of blood. CDR3 sequence reads: CASSPAQGPTNEKLFF. The CDR3 DNA reads TGTGCCAGCAGCCCGGCCCAGGGCCCTACTAATGAAAAACTGTTTTTT.